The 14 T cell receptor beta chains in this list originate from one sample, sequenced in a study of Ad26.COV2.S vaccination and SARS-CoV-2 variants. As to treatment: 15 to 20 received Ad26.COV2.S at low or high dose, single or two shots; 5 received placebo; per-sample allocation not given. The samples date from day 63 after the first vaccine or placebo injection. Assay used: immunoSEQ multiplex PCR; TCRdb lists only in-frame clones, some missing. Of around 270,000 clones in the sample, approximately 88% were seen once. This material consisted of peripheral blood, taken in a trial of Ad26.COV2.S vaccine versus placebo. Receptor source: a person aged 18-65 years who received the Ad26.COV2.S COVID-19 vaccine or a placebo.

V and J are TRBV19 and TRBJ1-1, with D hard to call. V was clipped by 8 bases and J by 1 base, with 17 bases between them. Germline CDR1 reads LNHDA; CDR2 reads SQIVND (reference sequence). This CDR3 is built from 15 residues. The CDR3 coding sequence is TGTGCCAGTTTCAACCCCCACGGCGGGAACACTGAAGCTTTCTTT. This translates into CASFNPHGGNTEAFF. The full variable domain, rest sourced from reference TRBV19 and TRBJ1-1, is DGGITQSPKYLFRKEGQNVTLSCEQNLNHDAMYWYRQDPGQGLRLIYYSQIVNDFQKGDIAEGYSVSREKKESFPLTVTSAQKNPTAFYLCASFNPHGGNTEAFFGQGTRLTVV.

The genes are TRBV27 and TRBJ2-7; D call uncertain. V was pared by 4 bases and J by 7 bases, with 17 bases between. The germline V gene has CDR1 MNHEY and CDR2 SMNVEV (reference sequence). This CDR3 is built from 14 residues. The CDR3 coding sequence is TGTGCCAGCAGTTCCCAAATGGCTCTCGGGGAGCAGTACTTC. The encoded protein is CASSSQMALGEQYF.

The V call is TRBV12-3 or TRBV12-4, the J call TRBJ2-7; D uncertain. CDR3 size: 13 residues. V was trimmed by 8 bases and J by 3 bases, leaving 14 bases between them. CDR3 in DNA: TGTGCCAGCCTAAGGGCCGGGTACTACGAGCAGTACTTC. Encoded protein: CASLRAGYYEQYF.

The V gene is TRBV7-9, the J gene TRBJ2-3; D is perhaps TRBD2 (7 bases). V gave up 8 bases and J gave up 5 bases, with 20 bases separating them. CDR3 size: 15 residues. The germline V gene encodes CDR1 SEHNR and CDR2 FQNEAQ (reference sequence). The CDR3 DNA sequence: TGTGCCAGCGAACGTAGGGGGGGGCAGGGAGATACGCAGTATTTT. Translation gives CASERRGGQGDTQYF.

The CDR3 bases are TGTGCCAGCAGCTTACGGGTGGTCCTAGCGGGGGGGTCCGGGGAGCTGTTTTTT. Protein: CASSLRVVLAGGSGELFF. The V gene is TRBV7-8, the J gene TRBJ2-2, with TRBD2 matching over 12 bases. Losses at the gene ends were 2 bases for V and 6 bases for J; bases not matched to a gene: 10. The germline CDR1 and CDR2 sequences are SGHVS and FQNEAQ. The CDR3 has 18 residues.

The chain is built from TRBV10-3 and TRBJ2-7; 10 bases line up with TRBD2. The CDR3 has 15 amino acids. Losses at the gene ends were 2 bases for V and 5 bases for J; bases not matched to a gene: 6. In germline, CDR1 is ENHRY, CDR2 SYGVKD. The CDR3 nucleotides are TGTGCCATCAGTGAGCGACTAGCGGGCGATAACGAGCAGTACGTC. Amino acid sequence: CAISERLAGDNEQYV.

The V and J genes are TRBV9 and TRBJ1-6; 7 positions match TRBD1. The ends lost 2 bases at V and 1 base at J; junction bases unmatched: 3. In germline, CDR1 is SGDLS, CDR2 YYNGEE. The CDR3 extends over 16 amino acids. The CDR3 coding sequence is TGTGCCAGCAGCGTTGGGACAGTGTCCTATAATTCACCCCTCCACTTT. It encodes CASSVGTVSYNSPLHF.

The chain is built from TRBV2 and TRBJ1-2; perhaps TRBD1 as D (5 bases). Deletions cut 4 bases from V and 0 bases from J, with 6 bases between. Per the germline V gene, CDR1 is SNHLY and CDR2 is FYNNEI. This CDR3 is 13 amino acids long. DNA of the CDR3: TGTGCCAGCAGTGCACAGGCTAACTATGGCTACACCTTC. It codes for CASSAQANYGYTF.

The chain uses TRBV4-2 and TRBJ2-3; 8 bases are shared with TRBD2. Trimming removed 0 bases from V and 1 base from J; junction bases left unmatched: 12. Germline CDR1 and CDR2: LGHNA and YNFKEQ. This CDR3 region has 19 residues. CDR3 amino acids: CASSQDPSGGYLGTDTQYF. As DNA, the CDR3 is TGTGCCAGCAGCCAAGATCCCAGCGGGGGATATCTGGGCACAGATACGCAGTATTTT.

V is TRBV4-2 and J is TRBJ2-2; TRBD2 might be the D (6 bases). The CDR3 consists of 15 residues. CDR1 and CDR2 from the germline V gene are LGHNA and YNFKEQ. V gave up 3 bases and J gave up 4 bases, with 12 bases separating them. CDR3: CASSQGDSSTGELFF. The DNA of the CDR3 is TGTGCCAGCAGCCAGGGGGACTCCTCCACCGGGGAGCTGTTTTTT.

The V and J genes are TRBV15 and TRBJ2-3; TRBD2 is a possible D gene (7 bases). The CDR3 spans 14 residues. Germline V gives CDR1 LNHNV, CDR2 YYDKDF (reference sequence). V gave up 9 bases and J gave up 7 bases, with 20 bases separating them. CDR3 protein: CATTSRGAGYTQYF. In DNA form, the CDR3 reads TGTGCCACAACCTCTCGGGGGGCAGGATATACGCAGTATTTT.

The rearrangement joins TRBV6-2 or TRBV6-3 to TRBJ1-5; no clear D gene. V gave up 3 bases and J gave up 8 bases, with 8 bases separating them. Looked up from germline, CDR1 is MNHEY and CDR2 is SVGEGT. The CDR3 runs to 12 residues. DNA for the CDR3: TGTGCCAGCAGTTATTTTCTGGAGCCCCAGCATTTT. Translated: CASSYFLEPQHF.

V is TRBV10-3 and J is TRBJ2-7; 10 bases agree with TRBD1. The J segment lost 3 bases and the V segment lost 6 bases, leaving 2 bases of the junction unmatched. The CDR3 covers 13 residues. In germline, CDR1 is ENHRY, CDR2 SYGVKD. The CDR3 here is CAIRGQGDYEQYV. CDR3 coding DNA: TGTGCCATCAGAGGACAGGGGGACTACGAGCAGTACGTC.

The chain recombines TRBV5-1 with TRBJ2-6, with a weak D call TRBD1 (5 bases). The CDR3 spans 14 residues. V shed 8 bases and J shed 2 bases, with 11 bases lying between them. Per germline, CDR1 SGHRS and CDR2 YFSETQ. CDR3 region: CASILGPGANVLTF. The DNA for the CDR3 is TGCGCCAGTATCCTGGGGCCTGGGGCCAACGTCCTGACTTTC. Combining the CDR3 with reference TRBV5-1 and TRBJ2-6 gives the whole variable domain KAGVTQTPRYLIKTRGQQVTLSCSPISGHRSVSWYQQTPGQGLQFLFEYFSETQRNKGNFPGRFSGRQFSNSRSEMNVSTLELGDSALYLCASILGPGANVLTFGAGSRLTVL.